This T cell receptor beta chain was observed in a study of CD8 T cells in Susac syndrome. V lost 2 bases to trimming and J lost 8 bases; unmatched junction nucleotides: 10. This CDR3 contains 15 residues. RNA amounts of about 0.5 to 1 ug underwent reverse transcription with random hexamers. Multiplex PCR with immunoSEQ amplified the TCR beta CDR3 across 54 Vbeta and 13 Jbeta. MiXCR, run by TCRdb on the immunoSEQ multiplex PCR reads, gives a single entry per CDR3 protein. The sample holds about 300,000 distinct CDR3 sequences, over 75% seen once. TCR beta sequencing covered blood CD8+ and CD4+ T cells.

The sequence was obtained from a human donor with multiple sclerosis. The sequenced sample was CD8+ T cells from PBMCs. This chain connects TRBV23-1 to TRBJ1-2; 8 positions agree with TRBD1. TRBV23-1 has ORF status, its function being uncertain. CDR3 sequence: CASSQGGRGHRGYTF. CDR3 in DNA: TGCGCCAGCAGTCAAGGGGGCAGGGGGCATAGAGGCTACACCTTC.